Listed below are T cell receptor beta chains from one sample, sequenced in a study of T-cell memory formation after mild COVID-19. In TCRdb, the 5' RACE reads were re-called with MiXCR into one record per CDR3 protein. The table has roughly 480,000 distinct CDR3 sequences, 20% to 25% seen once. The sample comprised PBMCs or a T cell subset sorted from them (not recorded which). The receptors here all came from an adult woman who had mild COVID-19 (a few samples of this study predate the infection). Cell type and time point are not known. Each CDR3 is given with its conserved first and last residue. D genes are given only for firm matches. The size of a clone is reported for some rows only, either as once, few or many, or as a class for expanded clones.

d_call j_call v_call clone_size cdr3_aa cdr3_nt
. TRBJ2-3 TRBV15 . CATSRDRPSRTDTQYF TGTGCCACCAGCAGAGACAGACCTAGCAGGACAGATACGCAGTATTTT
TRBD2 TRBJ2-3 TRBV7-3 few CASSTSGSTDTQYF TGTGCCAGCAGCACTAGCGGGAGCACAGATACGCAGTATTTT
. TRBJ1-4 TRBV18 . CASSPGSGPNEKLFF TGTGCCAGCTCACCCGGCTCAGGGCCTAATGAAAAACTGTTTTTT
TRBD2 TRBJ2-7 TRBV2 . CASRVAGGSYEQYF TGTGCCAGCAGAGTAGCGGGAGGGTCCTACGAGCAGTACTTC
. TRBJ1-2 TRBV20-1 few CSARTEKDYGYTF TGCAGTGCCAGGACAGAGAAGGACTATGGCTACACCTTC
TRBD2 TRBJ2-5 TRBV7-9 . CASSLARSSGGQETQYF TGTGCCAGCAGCTTAGCGCGCTCTAGCGGGGGACAAGAGACCCAGTACTTC
. TRBJ2-3 TRBV5-1 . CASSSPMGPDTQYF TGCGCCAGCAGTTCCCCAATGGGGCCAGATACGCAGTATTTT
. TRBJ2-2 TRBV5-1 . CASSQVPGELFF TGCGCCAGCAGCCAGGTGCCCGGGGAGCTGTTTTTT
TRBD2 TRBJ2-3 TRBV12-3/TRBV12-4 . CASSPSPWGLAGPSRDTQYF TGTGCCAGCAGTCCTAGCCCATGGGGACTAGCGGGGCCTAGCAGAGATACGCAGTATTTT
TRBD2 TRBJ2-2 TRBV7-9 few CASSLPGLANTGELFF TGTGCCAGCAGCTTACCGGGACTAGCGAACACCGGGGAGCTGTTTTTT
TRBD1 TRBJ2-3 TRBV7-6 few CASSLGGAGGFWTDTQYF TGTGCCAGCAGCCTCGGTGGTGCAGGGGGTTTTTGGACAGATACGCAGTATTTT
TRBD1 TRBJ1-5 TRBV2 . CASSEAQTGYQPQHF TGTGCCAGCAGTGAAGCCCAGACAGGGTATCAGCCCCAGCATTTT
TRBD1 TRBJ2-7 TRBV7-9 few CASSLSGGISYEQYF TGTGCCAGCAGCTTATCAGGGGGTATCTCCTACGAGCAGTACTTC
. TRBJ1-1 TRBV18 . CASSRAATEAFF TGTGCCAGCTCACGTGCCGCCACTGAAGCTTTCTTT
TRBD1 TRBJ1-2 TRBV7-6 few CASSALVRDSFYGYTF TGTGCCAGCAGCGCCTTAGTCCGGGACAGTTTCTATGGCTACACCTTC
. TRBJ2-1 TRBV24-1 . CATSSSFGSSYNEQFF TGTGCCACCAGTTCAAGCTTCGGGAGCTCCTACAATGAGCAGTTCTTC
TRBD1 TRBJ2-5 TRBV20-1 . CSAGDRVLKETQYF TGCAGTGCTGGAGACAGGGTCCTCAAAGAGACCCAGTACTTC
TRBD2 TRBJ2-7 TRBV7-2 few CASSSSWAGGSYEQYF TGTGCCAGCAGCTCTTCCTGGGCGGGAGGATCCTACGAGCAGTACTTC
TRBD1 TRBJ1-2 TRBV6-6 few CASTQGVNYGYTF TGTGCCAGCACACAGGGGGTAAACTATGGCTACACCTTC
. TRBJ2-4 TRBV6-5 . CASSEGEDIQYF TGTGCCAGCAGTGAGGGTGAGGACATTCAGTACTTC
TRBD1 TRBJ1-1 TRBV20-1 . CSARDRKGAVTEAFF TGCAGTGCTAGAGATCGAAAGGGGGCAGTCACTGAAGCTTTCTTT
. TRBJ1-1 TRBV5-1 few CASSLRQQNAEAFF TGCGCCAGCAGCTTGCGTCAACAGAACGCTGAAGCTTTCTTT
. TRBJ2-5 TRBV5-4 . CASSFRGIQETQYF TGTGCCAGCAGCTTTCGGGGGATCCAAGAGACCCAGTACTTC
. TRBJ2-7 TRBV10-3 few CAISEPDVGDEQYF TGTGCCATCAGTGAGCCCGATGTGGGGGACGAGCAGTACTTC
. TRBJ1-1 TRBV5-1 few CASREGGAVNTEAFF TGCGCCAGCAGAGAGGGGGGGGCGGTGAACACTGAAGCTTTCTTT
. TRBJ2-2 TRBV20-1 . CSASMVGYTGELFF TGCAGTGCTAGTATGGTCGGGTACACCGGGGAGCTGTTTTTT
. TRBJ2-7 TRBV19 . CASSIRTDEQYF TGTGCCAGTAGTATAAGGACAGATGAGCAGTACTTC
. TRBJ2-3 TRBV5-1 . CASSLGASSITDTQYF TGCGCCAGCAGCTTGGGGGCTAGTTCTATCACAGATACGCAGTATTTT
. TRBJ2-5 TRBV7-3 many CASSYIPQETQYF TGTGCCAGCAGCTATATCCCCCAAGAGACCCAGTACTTC
. TRBJ1-6 TRBV5-4 once CAQGFGNSPLHF TGTGCTCAGGGGTTTGGTAATTCACCCCTCCACTTT
. TRBJ2-3 TRBV12-3/TRBV12-4 . CASNEPGVAQYF TGTGCCAGCAACGAACCGGGGGTGGCGCAGTATTTT
. TRBJ2-7 TRBV3-1 . CASSVGPGTYEQYF TGTGCCAGCAGCGTTGGGCCAGGGACCTACGAGCAGTACTTC
TRBD2 TRBJ2-1 TRBV19 . CASSILAGYNEQFF TGTGCCAGTAGTATCCTAGCGGGATACAATGAGCAGTTCTTC
TRBD2 TRBJ2-3 TRBV6-6 few CASSLRGALTDTQYF TGTGCCAGCAGTTTGCGGGGGGCCCTCACAGATACGCAGTATTTT
TRBD2 TRBJ2-1 TRBV6-5 . CASSYSIAGGHEQFF TGTGCCAGCAGTTACTCGATAGCGGGAGGGCATGAGCAGTTCTTC
TRBD1 TRBJ1-4 TRBV18 few CASSPRQGSTNEKLFF TGTGCCAGCTCACCTAGACAGGGCTCAACTAATGAAAAACTGTTTTTT
TRBD1 TRBJ1-6 TRBV9 few CASSPRGRGRDSPLHF TGTGCCAGCAGCCCCCGGGGCAGGGGGAGAGATTCACCCCTCCACTTT
. TRBJ1-2 TRBV5-1 . CASSLEEAAYYGYTF TGCGCCAGCAGCTTGGAGGAGGCTGCTTACTATGGCTACACCTTC
. TRBJ2-7 TRBV20-1 . CSAVTGYEQYF TGCAGTGCCGTGACGGGGTACGAGCAGTACTTC
. TRBJ2-7 TRBV6-1 few CASRGTVAYEQYF TGTGCCAGCAGGGGGACGGTCGCCTACGAGCAGTACTTC
TRBD1 TRBJ2-7 TRBV24-1 . CATSAGTGGGEQYF TGTGCCACCAGTGCTGGGACAGGGGGCGGCGAGCAGTACTTC
TRBD1 TRBJ2-7 TRBV12-3/TRBV12-4 . CASSSTGAREEQYF TGTGCCAGCAGTTCGACAGGGGCAAGGGAAGAGCAGTACTTC
TRBD2 TRBJ2-3 TRBV5-6 . CASSLGLAGGNTDTQYF TGTGCCAGCAGCTTGGGACTAGCGGGAGGGAACACAGATACGCAGTATTTT
TRBD1 TRBJ1-2 TRBV6-5 . CASSYTGQGEGYTF TGTGCCAGCAGTTACACCGGACAGGGTGAAGGCTACACCTTC
. TRBJ2-7 TRBV12-3/TRBV12-4 few CASSLRGAGVRYEQYF TGTGCCAGCAGTTTAAGGGGGGCAGGGGTTCGGTACGAGCAGTACTTC
TRBD1 TRBJ2-5 TRBV29-1 few CSVYRGGETQYF TGCAGCGTTTACAGGGGTGGAGAGACCCAGTACTTC
. TRBJ1-1 TRBV29-1 . CSVKDRLRTEAFF TGCAGCGTTAAGGACCGGTTGAGAACTGAAGCTTTCTTT
. TRBJ1-1 TRBV6-5 few CASSYDGRGNTEAFF TGTGCCAGCAGTTACGATGGCCGAGGGAACACTGAAGCTTTCTTT
. TRBJ1-5 TRBV24-1 . CATSEGGGSNQPQHF TGTGCCACCTCGGAGGGGGGAGGAAGCAATCAGCCCCAGCATTTT
. TRBJ2-7 TRBV5-1 many CASSPGQASYEQYF TGCGCCAGCAGCCCCGGACAAGCCTCCTACGAGCAGTACTTC
TRBD1 TRBJ1-1 TRBV27 once CASTSLGTGTEAFF TGTGCCAGCACCTCACTGGGGACAGGCACTGAAGCTTTCTTT
TRBD2 TRBJ2-7 TRBV6-5 . CASSYEASGRALEQYF TGTGCCAGCAGTTACGAGGCTAGCGGGAGGGCCCTCGAGCAGTACTTC
TRBD2 TRBJ2-3 TRBV9 . CASGLAGVGGTDTQYF TGTGCCAGTGGGCTAGCGGGAGTAGGAGGCACAGATACGCAGTATTTT
TRBD1 TRBJ1-1 TRBV20-1 . CSARDTGQGAEAFF TGCAGTGCTAGAGATACGGGACAGGGCGCTGAAGCTTTCTTT
. TRBJ2-6 TRBV18 few CASSPLEASGANVLTF TGTGCCAGCTCACCGTTAGAGGCGTCTGGGGCCAACGTCCTGACTTTC
. TRBJ2-3 TRBV3-1 . CASSQAATDTQYF TGTGCCAGCAGCCAAGCAGCGACAGATACGCAGTATTTT
. TRBJ1-2 TRBV20-1 . CSGVGYTF TGCAGCGGGGTTGGCTACACCTTC
. TRBJ2-1 TRBV9 few CASPPGGFF TGTGCCAGCCCCCCAGGTGGTTTCTTC
. TRBJ2-7 TRBV12-3/TRBV12-4 . CASSLAFEQYF TGTGCCAGCAGTCTAGCTTTCGAGCAGTACTTC